This T cell receptor (beta chain) was documented in a study of blood T cell repertoires in COVID-19. Study details: Nucleic acid was either cDNA or gDNA, and it came from T cells, B-cell-depleted T cells, or PBMCs.

For this clone: Different DNA sequences within this sample yield the same CDR3.

TCRdb keeps only in-frame clones here, not all; method: immunoSEQ multiplex PCR. The data contain some 51,000 clones, approximately 90% of them singletons. The sequencing input was peripheral blood. This clonotype was obtained from a man aged 50 to 60 with active COVID-19.

The CDR3, as DNA: TGTGCCAGTAGTATCAGCGTGAACACTGAAGCTTTCTTT. Amino acids: CASSISVNTEAFF. The chain carries TRBV19 and TRBJ1-1, with D uncertain. This CDR3 has 13 residues. V lost 3 bases, J lost 0 bases, and 5 bases lay in between. The germline V gene has CDR1 LNHDA and CDR2 SQIVND (reference sequence).